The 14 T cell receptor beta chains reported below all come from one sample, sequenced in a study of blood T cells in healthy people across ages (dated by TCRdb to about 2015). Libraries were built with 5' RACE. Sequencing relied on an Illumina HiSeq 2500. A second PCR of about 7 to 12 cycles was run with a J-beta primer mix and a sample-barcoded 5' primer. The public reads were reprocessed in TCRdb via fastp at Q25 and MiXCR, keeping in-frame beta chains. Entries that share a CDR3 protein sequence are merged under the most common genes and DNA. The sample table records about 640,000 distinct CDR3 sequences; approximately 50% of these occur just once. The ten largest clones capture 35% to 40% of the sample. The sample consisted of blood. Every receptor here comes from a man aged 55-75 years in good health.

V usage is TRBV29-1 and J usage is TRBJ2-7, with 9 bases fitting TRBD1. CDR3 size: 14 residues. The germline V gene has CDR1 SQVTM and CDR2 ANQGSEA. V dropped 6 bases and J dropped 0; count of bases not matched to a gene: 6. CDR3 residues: CSVTTGGGSYEQYF. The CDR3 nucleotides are TGCAGCGTCACAACAGGGGGCGGCTCCTACGAGCAGTACTTC.

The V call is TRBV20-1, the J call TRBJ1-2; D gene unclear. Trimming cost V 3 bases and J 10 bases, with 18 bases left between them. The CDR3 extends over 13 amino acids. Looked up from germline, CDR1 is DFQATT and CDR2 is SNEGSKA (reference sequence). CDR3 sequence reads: CSARLETLRDYTF. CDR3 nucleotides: TGCAGTGCTAGGCTCGAGACTCTTAGAGACTACACCTTC.

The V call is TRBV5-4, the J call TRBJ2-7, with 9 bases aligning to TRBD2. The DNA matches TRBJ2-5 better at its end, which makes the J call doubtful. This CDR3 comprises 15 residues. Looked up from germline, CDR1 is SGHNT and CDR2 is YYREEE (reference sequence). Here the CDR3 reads CASSQNGTSRETQYF. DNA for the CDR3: TGTGCCAGCAGCCAGAATGGGACTAGCCGGGAGACCCAGTACTTC.

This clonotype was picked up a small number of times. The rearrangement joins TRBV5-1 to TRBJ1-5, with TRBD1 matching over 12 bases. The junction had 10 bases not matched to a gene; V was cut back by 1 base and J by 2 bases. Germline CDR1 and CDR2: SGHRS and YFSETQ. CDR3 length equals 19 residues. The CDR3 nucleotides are TGCGCCAGCAGCTTGCCGGGACAGGGGGCCAAATTTTGCAATCAGCCCCAGCATTTT. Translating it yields CASSLPGQGAKFCNQPQHF. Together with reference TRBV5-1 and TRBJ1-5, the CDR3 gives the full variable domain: KAGVTQTPRYLIKTRGQQVTLSCSPISGHRSVSWYQQTPGQGLQFLFEYFSETQRNKGNFPGRFSGRQFSNSRSEMNVSTLELGDSALYLCASSLPGQGAKFCNQPQHFGDGTRLSIL.

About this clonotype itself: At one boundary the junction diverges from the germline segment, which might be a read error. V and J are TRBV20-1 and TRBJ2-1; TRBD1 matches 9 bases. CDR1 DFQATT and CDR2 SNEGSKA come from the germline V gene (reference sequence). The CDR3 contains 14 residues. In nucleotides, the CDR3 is TGCAGTGCTAGATGGGACAGGGATTACAGTGAGCAGTTCTTC. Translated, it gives CSARWDRDYSEQFF.

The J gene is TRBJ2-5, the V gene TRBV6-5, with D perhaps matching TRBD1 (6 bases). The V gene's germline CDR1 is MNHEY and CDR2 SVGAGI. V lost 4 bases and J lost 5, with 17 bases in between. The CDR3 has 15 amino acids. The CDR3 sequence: CASSFGTTARETQYF. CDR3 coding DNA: TGTGCCAGCAGTTTCGGGACAACCGCCAGGGAGACCCAGTACTTC.

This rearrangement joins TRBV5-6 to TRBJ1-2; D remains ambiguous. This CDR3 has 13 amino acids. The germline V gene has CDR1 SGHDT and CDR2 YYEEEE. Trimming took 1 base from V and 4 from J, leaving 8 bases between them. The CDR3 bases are TGTGCCAGCAGCTTGTCTACGGTCTATGGCTACACCTTC. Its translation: CASSLSTVYGYTF.

DNA of the CDR3: TGCATAGGAAGCGGGGGGGCCGATGAGCAGTTCTTC. Protein: CIGSGGADEQFF. The chain employs TRBV20-1 and TRBJ2-1; TRBD2 agrees at 10 bases. This CDR3 comprises 12 residues. In germline, CDR1 is DFQATT, CDR2 SNEGSKA (reference sequence).

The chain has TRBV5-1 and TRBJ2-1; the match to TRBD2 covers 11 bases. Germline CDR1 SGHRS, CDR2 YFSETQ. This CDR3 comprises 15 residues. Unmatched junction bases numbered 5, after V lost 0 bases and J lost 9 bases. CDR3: CASSLAIAGGPEQFF. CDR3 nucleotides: TGCGCCAGCAGCTTGGCAATAGCGGGGGGGCCTGAGCAGTTCTTC.

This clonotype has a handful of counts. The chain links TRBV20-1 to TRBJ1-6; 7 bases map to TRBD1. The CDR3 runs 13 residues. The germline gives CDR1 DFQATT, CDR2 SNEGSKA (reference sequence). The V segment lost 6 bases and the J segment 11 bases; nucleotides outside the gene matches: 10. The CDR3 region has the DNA TGCAGTGCCCCCGACAGGGCGGTGGCACCCCTCCACTTT. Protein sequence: CSAPDRAVAPLHF.

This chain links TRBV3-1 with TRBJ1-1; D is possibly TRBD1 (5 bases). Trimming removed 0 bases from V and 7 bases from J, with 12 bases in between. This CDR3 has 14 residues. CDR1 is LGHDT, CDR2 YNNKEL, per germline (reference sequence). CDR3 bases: TGTGCCAGCAGCCAAGATCTACAGGAGAGTGAAGCTTTCTTT. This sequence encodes CASSQDLQESEAFF.

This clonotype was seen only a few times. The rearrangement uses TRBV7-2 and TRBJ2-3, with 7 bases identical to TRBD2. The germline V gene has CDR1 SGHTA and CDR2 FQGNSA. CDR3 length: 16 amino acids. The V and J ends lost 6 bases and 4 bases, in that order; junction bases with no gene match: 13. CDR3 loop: CASRASTSRVSDTQYF. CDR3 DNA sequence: TGTGCCAGCAGGGCTTCGACTAGCCGGGTATCAGATACGCAGTATTTT.

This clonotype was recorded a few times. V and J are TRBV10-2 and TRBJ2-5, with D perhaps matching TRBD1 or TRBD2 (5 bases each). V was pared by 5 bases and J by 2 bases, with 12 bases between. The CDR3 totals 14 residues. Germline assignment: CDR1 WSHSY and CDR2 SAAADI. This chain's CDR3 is CASSRDLTQETQYF. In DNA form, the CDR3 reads TGCGCCAGCAGTCGGGACCTAACGCAAGAGACCCAGTACTTC.

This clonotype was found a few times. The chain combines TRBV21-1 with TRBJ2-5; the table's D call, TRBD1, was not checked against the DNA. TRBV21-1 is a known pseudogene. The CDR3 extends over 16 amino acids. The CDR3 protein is CASSKVRQGKRETQYF. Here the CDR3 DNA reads TGTGCCAGCAGCAAAGTTAGGCAGGGGAAGAGGGAGACCCAGTACTTC.